This T cell receptor (beta chain) came from a study of T cell responses to AZD1222 COVID-19 vaccine. The wider study: The analysis combined second doses at about 4 or about 12 weeks.

Notes on the study in general: Repertoire collection took place solely once the T cell response had peaked. CD4 TCRs covered the whole spike, strongest at regions 160-218 and 743-854. There were mostly white British donors and more females than males, and clonal diversity was possibly underestimated.

Profiled with immunoSEQ multiplex PCR; TCRdb holds only in-frame clones, not every one. Of tens of thousands of clones in the sample, around 82% were seen once. V was clipped by 6 bases and J by 6 bases, with 12 bases between them. Germline assignment: CDR1 LNHDA and CDR2 SQIVND (reference sequence). CDR3 length: 13 residues. This clone turned up a few times. As yet, its antigen is unknown. The sequencing here drew on peripheral blood, taken on day 0 of AZD1222 vaccination. This sequence originates from an adult in good health. The chain couples TRBV19 to TRBJ2-1; TRBD1 might be the D (5 bases). CDR3 in amino acids: CASRRLDSNEQFF. In DNA form, the CDR3 reads TGTGCCAGTAGGAGACTCGACAGCAATGAGCAGTTCTTC.